Detailed here is one T cell receptor beta chain. Its antigen is unidentified. Both 60 Vbeta primers and 13 Jbeta primers went into the PCR. Under the authors' procedure: The count from a later analysis was tens of millions of unique TCR beta chains, around 11 million of them shared. Here immunoSEQ multiplex PCR was the method, and the copy in TCRdb shows in-frame clones only, minus some. The DNA was the basis for D and trimming; V, J and clone size are from that table. Of about 150,000 clones listed, roughly 73% are singletons. These data belong to a study of cytomegalovirus exposure and HLA in healthy donors. In the study overall: Around 89 million unique TCRs from HLA-typed donors made up an early data release.

Study conclusions and caveats: Common viral pathogens (according to a later analysis) appeared linked to several of the most significant clusters. The authors later linked a missense DCLRE1C variant to TCR beta V- and J-gene trimming.

This TCR was sampled from a woman aged 25 to 39 in good health and CMV-seronegative. The sequencing input was PBMCs.

CDR3 bases: TGCAGTGCTAGACAAGAGCCTGAGCAGTTCTTC. Translating gives CSARQEPEQFF. V gene TRBV20-1 combines with J gene TRBJ2-1; unclear D gene. Germline V gene data show CDR1 as DFQATT and CDR2 as SNEGSKA (reference sequence). Trimming removed 2 bases from V and 9 bases from J, with 8 bases in between. This CDR3 spans 11 amino acids.